This T cell receptor (beta chain) stems from a study of blood T cell repertoires in COVID-19. About the research overall: COVID-19 samples from acute and convalescent phases originated in the United States, Italy and Spain. In each case, the material was cDNA or gDNA derived from T cells, B-cell-depleted T cells, or PBMCs.

There are 13 residues in the CDR3. Per germline, CDR1 SGHRS and CDR2 YFSETQ. The junction had 3 bases not matched to a gene; V was cut back by 0 bases and J by 8 bases. Authors' processing steps: Amplifying reference gene primers gave estimates of nucleated cell counts. Method: immunoSEQ multiplex PCR; TCRdb's copy keeps in-frame clones and lacks some. V, J and clone size were drawn from that table, and D and trimming were deduced from the DNA. This table has about 86,000 clones, about 90% appearing once. What was sequenced was peripheral blood. This chain uses TRBV5-1 with TRBJ2-5, with 8 bases fitting TRBD1. The receptor's source is a human donor in a cohort sampled during active COVID-19. The CDR3: CASSLGQGRTQYF. The CDR3 bases are TGCGCCAGCAGCTTGGGACAGGGGAGAACCCAGTACTTC.